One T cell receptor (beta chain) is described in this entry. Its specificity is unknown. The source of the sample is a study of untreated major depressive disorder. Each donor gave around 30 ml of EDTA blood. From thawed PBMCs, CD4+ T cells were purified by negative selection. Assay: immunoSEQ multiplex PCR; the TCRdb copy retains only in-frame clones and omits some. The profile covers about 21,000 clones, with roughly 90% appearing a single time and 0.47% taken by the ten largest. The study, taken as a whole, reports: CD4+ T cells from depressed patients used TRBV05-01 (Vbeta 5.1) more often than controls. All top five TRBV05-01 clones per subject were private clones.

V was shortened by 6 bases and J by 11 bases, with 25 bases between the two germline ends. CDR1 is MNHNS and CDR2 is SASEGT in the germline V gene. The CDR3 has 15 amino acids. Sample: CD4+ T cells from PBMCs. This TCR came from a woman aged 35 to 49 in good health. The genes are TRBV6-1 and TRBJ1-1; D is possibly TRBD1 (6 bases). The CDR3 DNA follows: TGTGCCAGCAGCCTAGGTAGCAGGGGCTCCATCGGGGCTTTCTTT. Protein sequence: CASSLGSRGSIGAFF.